This TCR beta chain was recorded in a study of cytomegalovirus exposure and HLA in healthy donors. The primer mix had 60 Vbeta and 13 Jbeta primers. This table comes from immunoSEQ multiplex PCR, and its TCRdb copy is limited to in-frame clones, with some not included. The table has around 160,000 clones, 80% seen once; the top ten hold about 2%. After removal of 0 bases from V and 2 bases from J, the junction contained 4 bases not matched to a gene. This CDR3 region has 15 residues. CDR1 and CDR2 from the germline V gene are SGHRS and YFSETQ. Material: PBMCs. The receptor was isolated from a human donor in good health. V is TRBV5-1 and J is TRBJ1-2, with 7 nucleotides matching TRBD1. CDR3 DNA sequence: TGCGCCAGCAGCTTGGACCCGGGACAGAACTATGGCTACACCTTC. Amino acids: CASSLDPGQNYGYTF.